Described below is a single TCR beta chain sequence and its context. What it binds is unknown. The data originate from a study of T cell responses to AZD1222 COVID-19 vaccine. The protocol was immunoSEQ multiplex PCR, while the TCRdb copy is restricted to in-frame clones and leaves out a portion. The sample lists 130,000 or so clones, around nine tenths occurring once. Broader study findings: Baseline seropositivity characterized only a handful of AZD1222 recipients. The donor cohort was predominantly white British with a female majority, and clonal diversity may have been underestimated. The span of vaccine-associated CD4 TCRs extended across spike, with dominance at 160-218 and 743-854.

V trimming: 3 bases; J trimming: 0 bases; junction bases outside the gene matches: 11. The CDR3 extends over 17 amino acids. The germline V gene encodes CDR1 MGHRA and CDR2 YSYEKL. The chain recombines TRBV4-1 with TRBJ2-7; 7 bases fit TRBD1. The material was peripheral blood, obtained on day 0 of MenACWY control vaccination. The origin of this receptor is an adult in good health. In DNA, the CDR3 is TGCGCCAGCAGCCACAAGTCCGGGACAGATACCTCCTACGAGCAGTACTTC. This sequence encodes CASSHKSGTDTSYEQYF.